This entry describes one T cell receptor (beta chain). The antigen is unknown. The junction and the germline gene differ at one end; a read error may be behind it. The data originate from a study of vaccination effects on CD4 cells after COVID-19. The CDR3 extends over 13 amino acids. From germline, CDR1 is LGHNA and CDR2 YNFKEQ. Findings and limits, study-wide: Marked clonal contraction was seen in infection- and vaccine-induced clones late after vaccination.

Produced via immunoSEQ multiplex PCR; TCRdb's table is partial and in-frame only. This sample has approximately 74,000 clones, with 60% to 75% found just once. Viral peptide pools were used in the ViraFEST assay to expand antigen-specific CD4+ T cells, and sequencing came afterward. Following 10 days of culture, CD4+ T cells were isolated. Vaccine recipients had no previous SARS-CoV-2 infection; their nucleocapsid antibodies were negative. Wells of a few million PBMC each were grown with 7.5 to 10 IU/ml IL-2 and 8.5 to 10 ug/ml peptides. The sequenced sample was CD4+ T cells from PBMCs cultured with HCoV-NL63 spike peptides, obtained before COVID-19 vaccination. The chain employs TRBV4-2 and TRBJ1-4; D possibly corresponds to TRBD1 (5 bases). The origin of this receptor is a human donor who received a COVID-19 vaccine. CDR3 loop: CASSQWGNDRIGF. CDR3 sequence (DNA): TGTGCCAGCAGCCAATGGGGAAACGACAGAATTGGTTTT.